Listed below are T cell receptor beta chains from one sample, sequenced in a study of blood T cell repertoires in COVID-19. Libraries were prepared by immunoSEQ multiplex PCR; TCRdb keeps only in-frame clonotypes and omits some of them. Here the sample spans about 280,000 clones, about 82% being singletons. The sequencing sample was made of peripheral blood. These receptors all stem from a man in his forties or fifties with active or convalescent COVID-19. Both conserved end residues are part of each CDR3. The size entry is marked missing in some rows and otherwise reads once, few, many or a size class.

clone size	V gene	J gene	CDR3 protein
NA	TRBV14	TRBJ2-2	CASSHISSGGELFF
once	TRBV5-1	TRBJ1-1	CASSLRRGGTEAFF
NA	TRBV7-7	TRBJ2-2	CASSLDQGRVTGELFF
NA	TRBV28	TRBJ1-1	CASSPPRDRAGNTEAFF
NA	TRBV28	TRBJ2-3	CASSYPGLAITDTQYF
NA	TRBV6-6	TRBJ1-6	CASSYSESNSPLHF
NA	TRBV28	TRBJ1-4	CASGTQGAGEKLFF
NA	TRBV5-1	TRBJ1-1	CASSSQGAGNTEAFF
once	TRBV7-5	TRBJ2-1	CVRSFQRTINNEQFF
NA	TRBV30	TRBJ1-1	CAWSAPGTLCRF
NA	TRBV24-1	TRBJ2-1	CATSDSRQRGSYNEQFF
NA	TRBV18	TRBJ2-7	CASSPGTGVYEQYF
NA	TRBV12-5	TRBJ1-1	CASNGLGTEAFF
NA	TRBV28	TRBJ2-3	CASREGFGGRGENTQYF
NA	TRBV25-1	TRBJ1-1	CASSERQARNTEAFF
NA	TRBV29-1	TRBJ2-6	CSVVIQGSPEVSGANVLTF
NA	TRBV15	TRBJ1-1	CATSRGGTGSFEAFF
NA	TRBV14	TRBJ2-2	CASSSWGLAANTGELFF
NA	TRBV10-2	TRBJ2-7	CASSESGTRPYEQYF
NA	TRBV7-7	TRBJ2-1	CASSLDRNNEQFF
few	TRBV2	TRBJ1-4	CASSAFLSEKLFF
NA	TRBV27	TRBJ2-3	CASSLYPQLGTDRNTQYF
NA	TRBV21-1	TRBJ2-1	CASSKREGTNSSNEQFF
NA	TRBV18	TRBJ1-3	CASSPLLQPDFSGNTIYF
few	TRBV25-1	TRBJ2-1	CASTPGTSGISYNEQFF
NA	TRBV19	TRBJ2-7	CASSLAGDPYEQYF
NA	TRBV7-2	TRBJ1-4	CASSPGQGNEKLFF
NA	TRBV20-1	TRBJ1-1	CSARVSEAFF
NA	TRBV5-4	TRBJ2-1	CASSLAALHEQFF
NA	TRBV11-2	TRBJ2-7	CASSQGQAFHYEQYF
NA	TRBV7-2	TRBJ2-7	CASSPWGDRFYEQYF
NA	TRBV29-1	TRBJ2-5	CSVVGGTLETQYF
NA	TRBV11-2	TRBJ1-4	CASSPLQGYDEKLFF
NA	TRBV4-2	TRBJ2-1	CASSQGRWVAGSYNEQFF
NA	TRBV11-2	TRBJ2-1	CASSSGHPSYNEQFF
NA	TRBV6-6	TRBJ1-2	CASSYRDRGYTF
NA	TRBV27	TRBJ2-7	CASSFLTGEQYF